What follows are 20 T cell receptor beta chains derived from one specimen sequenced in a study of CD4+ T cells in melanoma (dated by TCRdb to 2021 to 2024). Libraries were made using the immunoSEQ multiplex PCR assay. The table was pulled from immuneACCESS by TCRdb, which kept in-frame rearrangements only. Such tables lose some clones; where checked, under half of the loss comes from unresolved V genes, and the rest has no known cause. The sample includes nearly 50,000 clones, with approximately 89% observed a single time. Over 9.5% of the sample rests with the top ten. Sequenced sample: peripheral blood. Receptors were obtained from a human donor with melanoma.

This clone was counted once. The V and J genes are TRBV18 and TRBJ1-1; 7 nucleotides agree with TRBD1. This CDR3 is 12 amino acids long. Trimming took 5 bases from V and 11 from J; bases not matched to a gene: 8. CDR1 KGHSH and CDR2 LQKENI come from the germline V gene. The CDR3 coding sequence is TGTGCCAGCTCAGTTGACAGGGCGTTTGCTTTCTTT. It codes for CASSVDRAFAFF.

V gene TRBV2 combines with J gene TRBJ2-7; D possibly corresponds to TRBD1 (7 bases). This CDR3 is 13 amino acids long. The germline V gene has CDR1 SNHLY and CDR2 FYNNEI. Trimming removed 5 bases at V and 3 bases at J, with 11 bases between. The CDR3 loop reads CASSYRGGYEQYF. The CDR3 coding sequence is TGTGCCAGCAGTTACAGGGGAGGCTACGAGCAGTACTTC.

CDR3 nucleotide sequence: TGTGCCATCAGTGAGACGATCGGGACAGCGTACTTC. This codes for CAISETIGTAYF. The chain combines TRBV10-3 with TRBJ2-7; 7 nucleotides match TRBD1. The trim removed 2 bases at V and 12 bases at J, leaving 7 bases unmatched. Germline CDR1 reads ENHRY; CDR2 reads SYGVKD. The CDR3 covers 12 residues.

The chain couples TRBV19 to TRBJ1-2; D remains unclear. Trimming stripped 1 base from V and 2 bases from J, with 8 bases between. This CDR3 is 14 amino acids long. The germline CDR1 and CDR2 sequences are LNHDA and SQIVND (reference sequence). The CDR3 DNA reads TGTGCCAGTAGTATAGGCCCAGGAAACTATGGCTACACCTTC. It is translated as CASSIGPGNYGYTF.

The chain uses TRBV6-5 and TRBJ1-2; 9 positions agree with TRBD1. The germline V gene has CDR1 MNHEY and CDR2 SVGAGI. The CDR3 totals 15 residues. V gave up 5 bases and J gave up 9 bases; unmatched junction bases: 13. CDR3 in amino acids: CASSAGTGTSVRYTF. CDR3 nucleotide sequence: TGTGCCAGCAGTGCCGGGACAGGGACGTCCGTGCGCTACACCTTC.

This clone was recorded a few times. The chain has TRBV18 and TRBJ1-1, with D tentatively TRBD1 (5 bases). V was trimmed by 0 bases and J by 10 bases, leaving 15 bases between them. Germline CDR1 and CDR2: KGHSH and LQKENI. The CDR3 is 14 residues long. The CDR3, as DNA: TGTGCCAGCTCACCACCCTCTGACGGGGCCTCAGCTTTCTTT. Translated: CASSPPSDGASAFF.

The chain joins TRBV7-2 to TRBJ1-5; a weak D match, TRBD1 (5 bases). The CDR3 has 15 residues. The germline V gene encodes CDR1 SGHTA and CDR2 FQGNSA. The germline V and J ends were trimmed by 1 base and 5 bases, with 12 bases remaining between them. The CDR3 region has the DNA TGTGCCAGCAGCTTAGTTGGACAAAGCTATCAGCCCCAGCATTTT. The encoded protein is CASSLVGQSYQPQHF. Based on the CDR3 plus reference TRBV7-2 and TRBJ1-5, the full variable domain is GAGVSQSPSNKVTEKGKDVELRCDPISGHTALYWYRQSLGQGLEFLIYFQGNSAPDKSGLPSDRFSAERTGGSVSTLTIQRTQQEDSAVYLCASSLVGQSYQPQHFGDGTRLSIL.

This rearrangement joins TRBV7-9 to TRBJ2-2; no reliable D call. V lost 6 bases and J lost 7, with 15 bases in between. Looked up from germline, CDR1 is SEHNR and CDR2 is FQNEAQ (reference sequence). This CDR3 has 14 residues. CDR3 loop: CASRYTAALGELFF. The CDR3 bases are TGTGCCAGCAGATATACCGCCGCTCTCGGGGAGCTGTTTTTT.

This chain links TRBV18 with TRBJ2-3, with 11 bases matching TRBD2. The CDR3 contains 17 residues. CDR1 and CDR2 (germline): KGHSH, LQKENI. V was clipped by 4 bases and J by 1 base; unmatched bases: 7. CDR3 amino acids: CASSLFSGGAGTDTQYF. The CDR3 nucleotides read TGTGCCAGCTCACTATTTAGCGGGGGGGCCGGCACAGATACGCAGTATTTT.

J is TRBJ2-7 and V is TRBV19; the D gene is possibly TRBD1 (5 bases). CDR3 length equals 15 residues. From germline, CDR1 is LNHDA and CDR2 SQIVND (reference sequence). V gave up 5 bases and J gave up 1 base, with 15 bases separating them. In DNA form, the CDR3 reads TGTGCCAGTAGTCCAGGACAAGACCTATCCTACGAGCAGTACTTC. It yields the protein CASSPGQDLSYEQYF.

The CDR3 region has the DNA TGCAGTGCCGGAAATCAGCCCCAGCATTTT. It specifies CSAGNQPQHF. This chain uses TRBV20-1 with TRBJ1-5; D gene ambiguous. Trimming stripped 6 bases from V and 4 bases from J, with 4 bases between. Germline V gene lookup returns CDR1 DFQATT and CDR2 SNEGSKA (reference sequence). The CDR3 is 10 amino acids.

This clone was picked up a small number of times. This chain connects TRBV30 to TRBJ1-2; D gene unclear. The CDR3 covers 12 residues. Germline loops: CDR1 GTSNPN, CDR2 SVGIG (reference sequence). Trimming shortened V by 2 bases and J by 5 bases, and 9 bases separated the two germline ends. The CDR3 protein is CAWSSNGYGYTF. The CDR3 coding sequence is TGTGCCTGGAGTTCAAATGGGTATGGCTACACCTTC.

The DNA for the CDR3 is TGTGCCAGCAGCCAAGCGGCACTAGGGGAGCAGTACTTC. This sequence encodes CASSQAALGEQYF. The genes are TRBV14 and TRBJ2-7; tentatively, D is TRBD2 (5 bases). The CDR3 consists of 13 residues. Trimming stripped 1 base from V and 7 bases from J, with 11 bases between. From germline, CDR1 is SGHDN and CDR2 FVKESK.

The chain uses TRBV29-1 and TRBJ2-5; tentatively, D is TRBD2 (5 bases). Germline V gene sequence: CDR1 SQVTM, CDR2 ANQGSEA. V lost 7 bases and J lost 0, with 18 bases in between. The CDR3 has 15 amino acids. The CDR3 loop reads CSADRLARDQETQYF. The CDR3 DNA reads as TGCAGCGCCGACCGGCTAGCAAGGGACCAAGAGACCCAGTACTTC. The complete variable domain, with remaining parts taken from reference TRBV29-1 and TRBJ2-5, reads SAVISQKPSRDICQRGTSLTIQCQVDSQVTMMFWYRQQPGQSLTLIATANQGSEATYESGFVIDKFPISRPNLTFSTLTVSNMSPEDSSIYLCSADRLARDQETQYFGPGTRLLVL.

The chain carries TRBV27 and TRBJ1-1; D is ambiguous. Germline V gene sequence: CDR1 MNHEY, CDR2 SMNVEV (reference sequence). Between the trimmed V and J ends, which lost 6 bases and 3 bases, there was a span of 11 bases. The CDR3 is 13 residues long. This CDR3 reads CASRALGDTEAFF. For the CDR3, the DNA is TGTGCCAGCAGGGCCCTCGGGGACACTGAAGCTTTCTTT.

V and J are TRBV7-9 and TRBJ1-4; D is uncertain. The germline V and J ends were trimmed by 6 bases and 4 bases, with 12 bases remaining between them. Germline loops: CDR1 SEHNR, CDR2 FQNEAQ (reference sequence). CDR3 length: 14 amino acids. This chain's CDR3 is CASSSPEINEKLFF. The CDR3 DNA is TGTGCCAGCAGTTCGCCGGAAATTAATGAAAAACTGTTTTTT.

The CDR3, as DNA: TGTGCCAGTAGCTGGACAGGGGGCGCAGATACGCAGTATTTT. It codes for CASSWTGGADTQYF. The chain links TRBV19 to TRBJ2-3; 11 bases line up with TRBD1. The germline gives CDR1 LNHDA, CDR2 SQIVND (reference sequence). The CDR3 length is 14 residues. V lost 6 bases and J lost 4; bases outside the gene matches: 3.

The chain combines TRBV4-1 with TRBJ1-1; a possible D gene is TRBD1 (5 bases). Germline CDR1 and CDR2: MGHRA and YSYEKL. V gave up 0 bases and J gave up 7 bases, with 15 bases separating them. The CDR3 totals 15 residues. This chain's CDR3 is CASSQEVGQGREAFF. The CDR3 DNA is TGCGCCAGCAGCCAAGAGGTCGGACAAGGTCGTGAAGCTTTCTTT.

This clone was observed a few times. The CDR3 loop is CASSESRPSNQPQHF. In DNA form, the CDR3 reads TGTGCCAGCAGTGAAAGCAGGCCTAGCAATCAGCCCCAGCATTTT. The chain uses TRBV2 and TRBJ1-5, with D hard to call. Trimming removed 2 bases at V and 0 bases at J, with 8 bases between. The CDR3 sequence is 15 residues long. The germline V gene has CDR1 SNHLY and CDR2 FYNNEI.

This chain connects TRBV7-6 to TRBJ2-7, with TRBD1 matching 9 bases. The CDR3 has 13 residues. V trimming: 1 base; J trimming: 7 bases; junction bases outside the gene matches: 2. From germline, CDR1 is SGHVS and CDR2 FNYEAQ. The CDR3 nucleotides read TGTGCCAGCAGCTTAGGGACAGGGGAGGAGCAGTACTTC. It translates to CASSLGTGEEQYF.